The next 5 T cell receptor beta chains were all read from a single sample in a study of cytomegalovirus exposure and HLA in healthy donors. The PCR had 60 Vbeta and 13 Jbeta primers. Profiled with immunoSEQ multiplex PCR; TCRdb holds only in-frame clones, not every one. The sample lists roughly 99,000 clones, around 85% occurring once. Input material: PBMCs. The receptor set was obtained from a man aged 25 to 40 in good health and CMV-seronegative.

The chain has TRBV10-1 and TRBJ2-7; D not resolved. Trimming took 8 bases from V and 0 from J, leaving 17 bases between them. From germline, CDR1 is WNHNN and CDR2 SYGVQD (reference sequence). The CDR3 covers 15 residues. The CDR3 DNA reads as TGCGCCAGCTTGACGGGTTCCAGTCGCTCCTACGAGCAGTACTTC. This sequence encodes CASLTGSSRSYEQYF.

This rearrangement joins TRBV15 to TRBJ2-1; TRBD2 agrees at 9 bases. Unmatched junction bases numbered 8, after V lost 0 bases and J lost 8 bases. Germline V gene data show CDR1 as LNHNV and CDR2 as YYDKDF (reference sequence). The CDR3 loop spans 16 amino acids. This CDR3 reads CATSRDGTGGRDEQFF. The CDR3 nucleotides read TGTGCCACCAGCAGAGATGGAACGGGCGGGAGGGATGAGCAGTTCTTC.

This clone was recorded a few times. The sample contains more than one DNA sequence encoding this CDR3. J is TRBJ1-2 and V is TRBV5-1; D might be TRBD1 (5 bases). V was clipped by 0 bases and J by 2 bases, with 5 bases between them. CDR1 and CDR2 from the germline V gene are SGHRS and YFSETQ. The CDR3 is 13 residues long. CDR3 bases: TGCGCCAGCAGCTTGGGACAGAACTATGGCTACACCTTC. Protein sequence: CASSLGQNYGYTF.

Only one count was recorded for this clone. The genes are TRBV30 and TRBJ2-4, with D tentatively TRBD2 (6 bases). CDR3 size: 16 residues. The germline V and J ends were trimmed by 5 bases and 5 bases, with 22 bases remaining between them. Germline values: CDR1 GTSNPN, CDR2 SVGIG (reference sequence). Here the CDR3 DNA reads TGTGCCTGGGGGGACTGGGGCCCCAGGGAGGAAAACATTCAGTACTTC. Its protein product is CAWGDWGPREENIQYF.

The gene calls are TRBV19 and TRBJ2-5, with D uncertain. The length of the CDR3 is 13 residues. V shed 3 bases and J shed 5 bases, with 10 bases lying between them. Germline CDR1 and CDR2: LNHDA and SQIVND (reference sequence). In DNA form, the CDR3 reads TGTGCCAGTAGTATGGATCGGGTCGAGACCCAGTACTTC. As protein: CASSMDRVETQYF.